The 27 T cell receptor beta chains presented below share a single source sample, sequenced in a study of shared clonotypes between healthy human individuals. The protocol was immunoSEQ multiplex PCR, while the TCRdb copy is restricted to in-frame clones and leaves out a portion. The table records roughly 2.5 million clones, roughly 92% of them present only once. Specimen: naive CD4+ T cells sorted from blood. Subset here: CD45RA+ positively selected. The receptors originated from a man between 18 and 29 years old in good health.

V gene TRBV2 combines with J gene TRBJ1-6, with 11 bases identical to TRBD1. The germline gives CDR1 SNHLY, CDR2 FYNNEI. The CDR3 extends over 15 amino acids. The ends lost 7 bases at V and 4 bases at J; junction bases unmatched: 3. The CDR3 sequence: CASTGTGGYNSPLHF. For the CDR3, the DNA is TGTGCCAGCACTGGGACAGGGGGTTATAATTCACCCCTCCACTTT.

The DNA of the CDR3 is TGTGCCAGCAGCCGCCCAGTGAGCTCCTACAATGAGCAGTTCTTC. The encoded protein is CASSRPVSSYNEQFF. The chain is built from TRBV6-5 and TRBJ2-1, with D uncertain. Germline-derived CDR1 and CDR2 are MNHEY and SVGAGI. The V end was cut by 6 bases, the J end by 0 bases, with 12 bases between. CDR3 length: 15 amino acids.

This chain links TRBV6-1 with TRBJ1-4; D possibly corresponds to TRBD1 (6 bases). V dropped 7 bases and J dropped 5 bases, with 14 bases sitting between them. The V gene's germline CDR1 is MNHNS and CDR2 SASEGT. CDR3 length: 14 amino acids. CDR3 sequence: CASNLDRRNEKLFF. In DNA, the CDR3 is TGTGCCAGCAATCTAGACAGGAGAAATGAAAAACTGTTTTTT.

V and J are TRBV2 and TRBJ1-5; perhaps TRBD1 as D (6 bases). Trimming removed 2 bases from V and 7 bases from J, with 12 bases in between. The CDR3 is 14 residues long. The germline V gene encodes CDR1 SNHLY and CDR2 FYNNEI. The CDR3 is CASSEQQGQQPQHF. The DNA of the CDR3 is TGTGCCAGCAGTGAACAACAGGGCCAGCAGCCCCAGCATTTT.

CDR3 loop: CASSQGAYEQYF. The CDR3 nucleotides read TGTGCCAGCAGCCAGGGCGCCTACGAGCAGTACTTC. The chain recombines TRBV11-3 with TRBJ2-7; the D gene is possibly TRBD1 (5 bases). Germline values: CDR1 SGHNT, CDR2 YENEEA. The CDR3 has 12 amino acids. The V end lost 5 bases, the J end lost 2 bases, and 7 bases lay between the germline ends.

This rearrangement joins TRBV5-6 to TRBJ2-3; D is uncertain. The length of the CDR3 is 17 residues. Trimming stripped 0 bases from V and 0 bases from J, with 14 bases between. The V gene's germline CDR1 is SGHDT and CDR2 YYEEEE. CDR3 sequence (DNA): TGTGCCAGCAGCTTGGGTTGGGTGGAAACTAGCACAGATACGCAGTATTTT. Translation gives CASSLGWVETSTDTQYF.

For the CDR3, the DNA is TGTGCCAGCAGTGAAGGTACTAGCGGGGGATCGGAGACCCAGTACTTC. This encodes CASSEGTSGGSETQYF. V and J are TRBV6-1 and TRBJ2-5; 11 bases line up with TRBD2. The CDR3 has 16 amino acids. Germline V gene data show CDR1 as MNHNS and CDR2 as SASEGT. V dropped 1 base and J dropped 5; count of bases not matched to a gene: 6.

This clone has just a few counts. The J gene is TRBJ1-2, the V gene TRBV5-4; TRBD1 matches 7 bases. V was pared by 3 bases and J by 3 bases, with 11 bases of the junction left unmatched. Per germline, CDR1 SGHNT and CDR2 YYREEE (reference sequence). The CDR3 loop spans 16 amino acids. The CDR3 here is CASSYPGQRVDYGYTF. CDR3 in DNA: TGTGCCAGCAGCTACCCGGGACAGAGGGTTGACTATGGCTACACCTTC.

The chain uses TRBV11-2 and TRBJ2-7; D gene uncertain. This CDR3 is built from 13 residues. The germline V gene encodes CDR1 SGHAT and CDR2 FQNNGV. V was pared by 0 bases and J by 2 bases, with 5 bases between. The CDR3 is CASSLEIAYEQYF. In DNA, the CDR3 is TGTGCCAGCAGCTTAGAAATCGCCTACGAGCAGTACTTC. The whole variable domain, filled in from reference TRBV11-2 and TRBJ2-7, reads EAGVAQSPRYKIIEKRQSVAFWCNPISGHATLYWYQQILGQGPKLLIQFQNNGVVDDSQLPKDRFSAERLKGVDSTLKIQPAKLEDSAVYLCASSLEIAYEQYFGPGTRLTVT.

J is TRBJ1-5 and V is TRBV28; weak D call: TRBD1 (5 bases). CDR3 length: 15 amino acids. V lost 6 bases and J lost 2, with 14 bases in between. Germline-derived CDR1 and CDR2 are MDHEN and SYDVKM. As DNA, the CDR3 is TGTGCCAGCAGGGCCGCGACGGGGGGCAATCAGCCCCAGCATTTT. It yields the protein CASRAATGGNQPQHF. Combining the CDR3 with reference TRBV28 and TRBJ1-5 gives the whole variable domain DVKVTQSSRYLVKRTGEKVFLECVQDMDHENMFWYRQDPGLGLRLIYFSYDVKMKEKGDIPEGYSVSREKKERFSLILESASTNQTSMYLCASRAATGGNQPQHFGDGTRLSIL.

The chain combines TRBV4-1 with TRBJ2-1; 10 bases fit TRBD2. The CDR3 runs 17 residues. The germline CDR1 and CDR2 sequences are MGHRA and YSYEKL. Losses at the gene ends were 1 base for V and 2 bases for J; bases not matched to a gene: 5. CDR3 DNA: TGCGCCAGCAGCCAAGCGGGGACTAGCGCGACCTACAATGAGCAGTTCTTC. This gives the protein CASSQAGTSATYNEQFF.

This clone showed up just a few times. The V and J genes are TRBV30 and TRBJ1-1, with unresolved D. Deletions cut 1 base from V and 5 bases from J, with 8 bases between. From germline, CDR1 is GTSNPN and CDR2 SVGIG (reference sequence). The CDR3 spans 12 residues. CDR3 in amino acids: CAWSGRKTEAFF. Here the CDR3 DNA reads TGTGCCTGGAGTGGCAGGAAAACTGAAGCTTTCTTT.

The J gene is TRBJ1-1, the V gene TRBV18; 7 bases align to TRBD1. Per the germline V gene, CDR1 is KGHSH and CDR2 is LQKENI. CDR3 size: 16 residues. V shed 3 bases, J shed 4 bases, and the junction held 11 bases outside the gene matches. CDR3 in amino acids: CASSPYSQGKSTEAFF. CDR3 nucleotide sequence: TGTGCCAGCTCACCTTACTCACAGGGGAAGAGCACTGAAGCTTTCTTT.

The chain couples TRBV30 to TRBJ2-3; D is unclear. V lost 2 bases to trimming and J lost 1 base, with 13 bases between them. Germline V gives CDR1 GTSNPN, CDR2 SVGIG (reference sequence). This CDR3 contains 15 residues. The CDR3 coding sequence is TGTGCCTGGAGTAGGTTAGGAACAGGCACAGATACGCAGTATTTT. Translation gives CAWSRLGTGTDTQYF.

The genes are TRBV9 and TRBJ2-7; the match to TRBD2 covers 14 bases. Germline lookup yields CDR1 SGDLS and CDR2 YYNGEE. The CDR3 consists of 16 residues. The V gene end was trimmed by 2 bases and the J gene end by 4 bases; junction bases not matched to a gene: 5. The DNA for the CDR3 is TGTGCCAGCAGCGTCACGGGACTAGCGGGAGAATACGAGCAGTACTTC. This codes for CASSVTGLAGEYEQYF.

Here the CDR3 reads CASSYGHGGNTIYF. For the CDR3, the DNA is TGTGCCAGCAGTTACGGCCACGGTGGAAACACCATATATTTT. The chain uses TRBV6-5 and TRBJ1-3; D unresolved. The CDR3 runs to 14 residues. V lost 2 bases to trimming and J lost 3 bases, with 8 bases between them. Germline V gives CDR1 MNHEY, CDR2 SVGAGI.

The chain joins TRBV11-2 to TRBJ2-7; 7 positions match TRBD1. Per germline, CDR1 SGHAT and CDR2 FQNNGV. The length of the CDR3 is 14 residues. Trimming cost V 3 bases and J 6 bases; bases outside gene matches: 8. In DNA form, the CDR3 reads TGTGCCAGCAGCTTCCAGACAGGGAGCTGCGAGCAGTACTTC. Amino acid sequence: CASSFQTGSCEQYF.

V is TRBV21-1 and J is TRBJ1-3. TRBV21-1 is classified as a pseudogene. The CDR3 spans 15 residues. The CDR3 reads CASSRWVSGGNTIYF. The CDR3 DNA sequence: TGTGCCAGCAGCAGATGGGTCTCGGGTGGAAACACCATATATTTT.

In this sample, this clone turned up a few times. The sample contains more than one DNA sequence encoding this CDR3. The chain couples TRBV4-3 to TRBJ1-3, with a tentative D call TRBD1 (5 bases). Between the trimmed V and J ends, which lost 0 bases and 4 bases, there was a span of 10 bases. Germline V lookup: CDR1 LGHNA, CDR2 YSLEER. The CDR3 is 15 residues long. The CDR3 loop reads CASSQDRVTGNTIYF. The CDR3 coding sequence is TGCGCCAGCAGCCAAGACAGGGTAACGGGAAACACCATATATTTT.

This clone has more than one count but fewer than ten. The chain links TRBV28 to TRBJ1-5; D remains unclear. CDR1 is MDHEN and CDR2 is SYDVKM in the germline V gene. Trimming cost V 4 bases and J 5 bases, with 3 bases left between them. The CDR3 is made up of 11 amino acids. The CDR3 bases are TGTGCCAGCAGTTCGGATCAGCCCCAGCATTTT. Its translation is CASSSDQPQHF.

The chain carries TRBV19 and TRBJ2-4; 7 positions agree with TRBD1. V trimming: 5 bases; J trimming: 0 bases; junction bases outside the gene matches: 10. CDR1 is LNHDA and CDR2 is SQIVND in the germline V gene (reference sequence). The CDR3 runs to 17 residues. For the CDR3, the DNA is TGTGCCAGTAGTCTGGCCGGGACAGCACTAGCCAAAAACATTCAGTACTTC. Translating it yields CASSLAGTALAKNIQYF.

The gene calls are TRBV27 and TRBJ2-7; weak D call: TRBD1 (5 bases). V was cut by 4 bases and J by 3 bases, with 19 bases left in between. Germline CDR1 is MNHEY and CDR2 is SMNVEV (reference sequence). CDR3 length: 16 amino acids. CDR3 DNA sequence: TGTGCCAGCAGTTCAGTCCAGGGCCCGAAGATCTACGAGCAGTACTTC. This sequence encodes CASSSVQGPKIYEQYF.

CDR3 DNA sequence: TGTGCCAGCTCACCCGTCTCGTCGCGGGGTGGGTGGAATTCACCCCTCCACTTT. Translated: CASSPVSSRGGWNSPLHF. This rearrangement joins TRBV18 to TRBJ1-6, with unresolved D. Germline CDR1 is KGHSH and CDR2 is LQKENI. The CDR3 totals 18 residues. Trimming pared 3 bases from V and 7 bases from J, leaving 22 bases between.

The V and J genes are TRBV5-1 and TRBJ1-4; no reliable D call. V gave up 0 bases and J gave up 11 bases, with 14 bases separating them. Germline V gene sequence: CDR1 SGHRS, CDR2 YFSETQ. This CDR3 has 14 amino acids. The CDR3 is CASSLEDVPEKLFF. The DNA for the CDR3 is TGCGCCAGCAGCTTGGAGGACGTTCCGGAGAAACTGTTTTTT.

The genes are TRBV7-2 and TRBJ2-5; TRBD1 matches 7 bases. This CDR3 contains 14 residues. V lost 6 bases to trimming and J lost 3 bases; unmatched junction nucleotides: 7. Germline V gene data show CDR1 as SGHTA and CDR2 as FQGNSA. CDR3 loop: CASSRRDSKETQYF. For the CDR3, the DNA is TGTGCCAGCAGTCGCCGGGACAGCAAAGAGACCCAGTACTTC.

The chain links TRBV6-1 to TRBJ2-7; D might be TRBD2 (5 bases). Germline V gives CDR1 MNHNS, CDR2 SASEGT. Trimming cost V 8 bases and J 2 bases, with 16 bases left between them. The CDR3 extends over 14 amino acids. The chain's CDR3 is CASEEAGQAYEQYF. Written as DNA, the CDR3 is TGTGCCAGCGAGGAGGCAGGCCAAGCCTACGAGCAGTACTTC.

The chain combines TRBV6-4 with TRBJ2-3; 7 positions match TRBD2. There are 15 residues in the CDR3. Losses at the gene ends were 4 bases for V and 0 bases for J; bases not matched to a gene: 4. Germline CDR1 and CDR2: MRHNA and SNTAGT. As DNA, the CDR3 is TGTGCCAGCAGTGGAACTAGCGTCAGCACAGATACGCAGTATTTT. Translated, it gives CASSGTSVSTDTQYF.